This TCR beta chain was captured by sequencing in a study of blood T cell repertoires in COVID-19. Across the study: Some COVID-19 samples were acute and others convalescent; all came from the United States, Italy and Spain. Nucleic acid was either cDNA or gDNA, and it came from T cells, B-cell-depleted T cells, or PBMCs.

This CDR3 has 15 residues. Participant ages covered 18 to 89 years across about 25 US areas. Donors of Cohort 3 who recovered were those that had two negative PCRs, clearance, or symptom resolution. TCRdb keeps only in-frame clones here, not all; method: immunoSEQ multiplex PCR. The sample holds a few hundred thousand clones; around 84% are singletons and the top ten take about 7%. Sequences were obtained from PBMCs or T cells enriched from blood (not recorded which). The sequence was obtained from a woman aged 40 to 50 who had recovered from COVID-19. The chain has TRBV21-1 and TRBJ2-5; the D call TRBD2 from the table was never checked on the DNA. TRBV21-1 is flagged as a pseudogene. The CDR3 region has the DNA TGTGCTTCCAGACCCGAGCGGGAGTTGGGAGAGACCCAGTACTTC. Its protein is CASRPERELGETQYF.